A selection of T cell receptor beta chains follows, all from one sample in a study of post-analysis software for immune sequencing data. In TCRdb, the PCR reads were re-called with MiXCR into one record per CDR3 protein. The sample includes about 460,000 distinct CDR3 sequences, approximately 45% seen only once; the top ten take 12%. Material for sequencing was blood. The receptor source for this set is a girl aged 5-17 years with multiple sclerosis. Each CDR3 is given with its conserved first and last residue. The D gene is left open where the match is weak. Only some rows state a clone size, as once, few, many or a class for expanded clones.

j_call: TRBJ2-1; clone_size: NA; v_call: TRBV20-1; d_call: NA; cdr3_aa: CSARFGLGVYNERFF; cdr3_nt: TGTAGTGCCAGATTCGGACTTGGGGTTTACAATGAGCGGTTCTTC
j_call: TRBJ2-3; clone_size: NA; v_call: TRBV20-1; d_call: NA; cdr3_aa: CSASVLGRGTSTDTQYF; cdr3_nt: TGCAGTGCTAGTGTCCTAGGGCGCGGGACTAGCACAGATACGCAGTATTTT
j_call: TRBJ1-5; clone_size: NA; v_call: TRBV12-3/TRBV12-4; d_call: TRBD1; cdr3_aa: CASSDHRQGDNQPQHF; cdr3_nt: TGTGCCAGCAGTGACCATAGACAGGGAGATAATCAGCCCCAGCATTTT
j_call: TRBJ2-1; clone_size: NA; v_call: TRBV7-8; d_call: NA; cdr3_aa: CASNLGGGDGEQFF; cdr3_nt: TGTGCCAGCAACTTAGGGGGGGGAGACGGTGAGCAGTTCTTC
j_call: TRBJ2-6; clone_size: few; v_call: TRBV7-2; d_call: NA; cdr3_aa: CASSKYGTGYSGANVLTF; cdr3_nt: TGTGCCAGCAGTAAATATGGGACGGGATACTCTGGGGCCAACGTCCTGACTTTC
j_call: TRBJ1-4; clone_size: few; v_call: TRBV9; d_call: TRBD1; cdr3_aa: CASSNQGARGEKLFF; cdr3_nt: TGTGCCAGCAGCAACCAGGGGGCGCGTGGTGAAAAACTGTTTTTT
j_call: TRBJ2-7; clone_size: few; v_call: TRBV6-5; d_call: TRBD1; cdr3_aa: CATMNRGSYEQYF; cdr3_nt: TGTGCCACTATGAACAGGGGATCCTACGAGCAGTACTTC
j_call: TRBJ2-1; clone_size: few; v_call: TRBV20-1; d_call: NA; cdr3_aa: CSANPRNEQFF; cdr3_nt: TGCAGTGCTAACCCCCGTAATGAGCAGTTCTTC
j_call: TRBJ2-1; clone_size: NA; v_call: TRBV29-1; d_call: NA; cdr3_aa: CSPTGRFANEQFF; cdr3_nt: TGCAGCCCGACAGGGAGGTTCGCCAATGAGCAGTTCTTC
j_call: TRBJ2-7; clone_size: few; v_call: TRBV20-1; d_call: TRBD1; cdr3_aa: CSASEAGTAVHEQYF; cdr3_nt: TGCAGTGCTAGTGAAGCCGGGACAGCCGTTCACGAGCAGTACTTC
j_call: TRBJ2-7; clone_size: NA; v_call: TRBV6-2/TRBV6-3; d_call: TRBD1; cdr3_aa: CASSYGRQGNEQYF; cdr3_nt: TGTGCCAGCAGTTACGGGAGACAGGGTAACGAGCAGTACTTC
j_call: TRBJ2-7; clone_size: NA; v_call: TRBV4-1; d_call: TRBD2; cdr3_aa: CASSQEGTSGSTYEQYF; cdr3_nt: TGCGCCAGCAGCCAGGAAGGAACTAGCGGGAGTACCTACGAGCAGTACTTC
j_call: TRBJ2-1; clone_size: NA; v_call: TRBV12-3/TRBV12-4; d_call: TRBD2; cdr3_aa: CASSSSGRSYNEQFF; cdr3_nt: TGTGCCAGCAGTTCTAGCGGGAGAAGCTACAATGAGCAGTTCTTC
j_call: TRBJ1-2; clone_size: NA; v_call: TRBV28; d_call: NA; cdr3_aa: CASSLLSAGDGYTF; cdr3_nt: TGTGCCAGCAGTTTGCTCTCGGCAGGGGATGGCTACACCTTC
j_call: TRBJ2-7; clone_size: NA; v_call: TRBV12-3/TRBV12-4; d_call: TRBD1; cdr3_aa: CASSIQGTGPYEQYF; cdr3_nt: TGTGCCAGCAGTATCCAGGGGACAGGGCCCTACGAGCAGTACTTC
j_call: TRBJ1-4; clone_size: NA; v_call: TRBV7-8; d_call: TRBD1; cdr3_aa: CASSLLPQGEDEKLFF; cdr3_nt: TGTGCCAGCAGCTTACTCCCACAGGGGGAGGATGAAAAACTGTTTTTT
j_call: TRBJ1-2; clone_size: few; v_call: TRBV6-2/TRBV6-3; d_call: NA; cdr3_aa: CASSQTGGYTF; cdr3_nt: TGTGCCAGCAGCCAGACGGGGGGCTACACCTTC
j_call: TRBJ1-5; clone_size: NA; v_call: TRBV4-1; d_call: NA; cdr3_aa: CASSQEFYSYSNQPQHF; cdr3_nt: TGCGCCAGCAGCCAAGAGTTTTACAGCTATAGCAATCAGCCCCAGCATTTT
j_call: TRBJ1-2; clone_size: NA; v_call: TRBV6-5; d_call: NA; cdr3_aa: CASSSEAYGYTF; cdr3_nt: TGTGCCAGCAGTTCGGAGGCTTATGGCTACACCTTC
j_call: TRBJ1-1; clone_size: few; v_call: TRBV28; d_call: TRBD1; cdr3_aa: CASSVLNDRGSMNTEAFF; cdr3_nt: TGTGCCAGCAGTGTCCTGAACGACAGGGGTTCAATGAACACTGAAGCTTTCTTT
j_call: TRBJ2-7; clone_size: few; v_call: TRBV27; d_call: NA; cdr3_aa: CASSYRPGEVYYEQYF; cdr3_nt: TGTGCCAGCAGTTATAGGCCGGGGGAAGTTTACTACGAGCAGTACTTC
j_call: TRBJ2-7; clone_size: NA; v_call: TRBV2; d_call: NA; cdr3_aa: CASSSPDSYEQYF; cdr3_nt: TGTGCCAGCAGTTCCCCGGATTCCTACGAGCAGTACTTC
j_call: TRBJ2-1; clone_size: NA; v_call: TRBV20-1; d_call: NA; cdr3_aa: CSARERLGLGEQFF; cdr3_nt: TGCAGTGCTAGAGAGAGACTTGGGCTAGGCGAGCAGTTCTTC
j_call: TRBJ2-3; clone_size: NA; v_call: TRBV20-1; d_call: TRBD1; cdr3_aa: CSASGQNPSTDTQYF; cdr3_nt: TGCAGTGCGTCGGGACAGAACCCTAGCACAGATACGCAGTATTTT
j_call: TRBJ2-4; clone_size: few; v_call: TRBV20-1; d_call: NA; cdr3_aa: CSGIPGPQAKNIQYF; cdr3_nt: TGCAGTGGGATACCAGGGCCCCAAGCCAAAAACATTCAGTACTTC
j_call: TRBJ2-5; clone_size: NA; v_call: TRBV7-3; d_call: NA; cdr3_aa: CASSPDLRTQYF; cdr3_nt: TGTGCCAGCAGCCCTGACCTGAGGACCCAGTACTTC
j_call: TRBJ1-5; clone_size: NA; v_call: TRBV27; d_call: NA; cdr3_aa: CASSPGFNQPQHF; cdr3_nt: TGTGCCAGCAGTCCAGGGTTCAATCAGCCCCAGCATTTT
j_call: TRBJ2-5; clone_size: NA; v_call: TRBV29-1; d_call: TRBD1; cdr3_aa: CSVEDRGATQYF; cdr3_nt: TGCAGCGTGGAGGACAGGGGAGCGACCCAGTACTTC
j_call: TRBJ2-3; clone_size: few; v_call: TRBV11-2; d_call: NA; cdr3_aa: CASSPGGRQTQYF; cdr3_nt: TGTGCCAGCAGCCCTGGGGGGCGGCAGACGCAGTATTTT
j_call: TRBJ2-5; clone_size: NA; v_call: TRBV5-1; d_call: NA; cdr3_aa: CASSSSGVSQETQYF; cdr3_nt: TGCGCCAGCAGCTCCTCAGGGGTATCCCAAGAGACCCAGTACTTC
j_call: TRBJ1-2; clone_size: once; v_call: TRBV28; d_call: NA; cdr3_aa: CASRSGTHYGYTF; cdr3_nt: TGTGCCAGCAGGTCCGGGACACACTATGGCTACACCTTC
j_call: TRBJ2-7; clone_size: NA; v_call: TRBV7-6; d_call: NA; cdr3_aa: CASSLTLAGKYEQYF; cdr3_nt: TGTGCCAGCAGCTTAACCCTGGCAGGCAAGTACGAGCAGTACTTC
j_call: TRBJ2-2; clone_size: NA; v_call: TRBV20-1; d_call: NA; cdr3_aa: CSASAPTSYTGELFF; cdr3_nt: TGCAGTGCTAGCGCCCCTACTAGTTACACCGGGGAGCTGTTTTTT
j_call: TRBJ2-3; clone_size: NA; v_call: TRBV5-1; d_call: TRBD2; cdr3_aa: CASCVSGRLTDTQYF; cdr3_nt: TGCGCCAGCTGCGTTAGCGGGAGATTAACAGATACGCAGTATTTT
j_call: TRBJ1-2; clone_size: NA; v_call: TRBV29-1; d_call: NA; cdr3_aa: CSCREGNYGYTF; cdr3_nt: TGCAGCTGCAGGGAGGGAAACTATGGCTACACCTTC
j_call: TRBJ2-7; clone_size: NA; v_call: TRBV6-5; d_call: NA; cdr3_aa: CASSYLMGHPYEQYF; cdr3_nt: TGTGCCAGCAGTTACCTTATGGGACACCCCTACGAGCAGTACTTC
j_call: TRBJ2-3; clone_size: NA; v_call: TRBV20-1; d_call: TRBD2; cdr3_aa: CSARDPSGGEEDTQYF; cdr3_nt: TGCAGTGCTAGAGACCCCTCCGGGGGGGAAGAAGATACGCAGTATTTT
j_call: TRBJ2-1; clone_size: few; v_call: TRBV5-1; d_call: NA; cdr3_aa: CASSSRETAYNEQFF; cdr3_nt: TGCGCCAGCAGCTCCAGAGAGACAGCCTACAATGAGCAGTTCTTC
j_call: TRBJ2-3; clone_size: NA; v_call: TRBV7-3; d_call: NA; cdr3_aa: CASSPRGVFGDTDTQYF; cdr3_nt: TGTGCCAGCAGCCCCCGGGGAGTTTTCGGAGACACGGATACGCAGTATTTT
j_call: TRBJ2-3; clone_size: few; v_call: TRBV15; d_call: NA; cdr3_aa: CACGAGSDTQYF; cdr3_nt: TGTGCCTGTGGGGCAGGGTCAGATACGCAGTATTTT
j_call: TRBJ2-3; clone_size: NA; v_call: TRBV27; d_call: TRBD2; cdr3_aa: CASSLWREWTDTQYF; cdr3_nt: TGTGCCAGCAGTTTATGGCGGGAGTGGACAGATACGCAGTATTTT
j_call: TRBJ2-5; clone_size: NA; v_call: TRBV20-1; d_call: TRBD2; cdr3_aa: CSAPEREGETQYF; cdr3_nt: TGCAGTGCACCAGAGCGGGAGGGGGAGACCCAGTACTTC
j_call: TRBJ2-6; clone_size: few; v_call: TRBV7-7; d_call: NA; cdr3_aa: CASIPDVESGANVLTF; cdr3_nt: TGTGCTAGCATCCCCGACGTGGAGTCTGGGGCCAACGTCCTGACTTTC
j_call: TRBJ2-5; clone_size: NA; v_call: TRBV20-1; d_call: NA; cdr3_aa: CSARDLGQSYQETQYF; cdr3_nt: TGCAGTGCTAGAGATCTGGGGCAGTCGTACCAAGAGACCCAGTACTTC
j_call: TRBJ2-7; clone_size: many; v_call: TRBV29-1; d_call: NA; cdr3_aa: CSARDGAYEQYF; cdr3_nt: TGCAGCGCCAGGGACGGCGCCTACGAGCAGTACTTC
j_call: TRBJ1-4; clone_size: NA; v_call: TRBV29-1; d_call: NA; cdr3_aa: CSVARGFNEKLFF; cdr3_nt: TGCAGCGTTGCGAGGGGGTTTAATGAAAAACTGTTTTTT
j_call: TRBJ2-3; clone_size: few; v_call: TRBV20-1; d_call: TRBD2; cdr3_aa: CSARDLQREGTDTQYF; cdr3_nt: TGCAGTGCTAGAGATCTCCAGCGGGAGGGCACAGATACGCAGTATTTT
j_call: TRBJ2-7; clone_size: NA; v_call: TRBV29-1; d_call: NA; cdr3_aa: CSVEERDSYEQYF; cdr3_nt: TGCAGCGTTGAAGAGAGGGATTCCTACGAGCAGTACTTC
j_call: TRBJ2-4; clone_size: few; v_call: TRBV9; d_call: NA; cdr3_aa: CASSAQQGGDIQYF; cdr3_nt: TGTGCCAGCAGCGCGCAACAGGGGGGGGACATTCAGTACTTC